This is a list of T cell receptor beta chains from one sample in a study of technical replicates of blood from a few donors. Here immunoSEQ multiplex PCR was the method, and the copy in TCRdb shows in-frame clones only, minus some. Among about 68,000 clones, about 97% were seen once, and the ten largest hold around 0.3%. Sequenced material: T cells isolated from PBMCs. Receptors originate from a human donor in good health. Each CDR3 is given with its conserved first and last residue. D genes are given only for firm matches. Size values are once, few and many counts, or a class for expanded clones, and some rows have none.

cdr3_length d_call clone_size j_call v_call cdr3_aa cdr3_nt
15 TRBD2 NA TRBJ2-2 TRBV5-1 CASSVTSGSTGELFF TGCGCCAGCAGCGTAACTAGCGGGAGCACCGGGGAGCTGTTTTTT
14 TRBD1 NA TRBJ1-5 TRBV5-4 CASSFGTGGQPQHF TGTGCCAGCAGCTTCGGGACAGGGGGTCAGCCCCAGCATTTT
15 TRBD1 NA TRBJ1-4 TRBV5-3 CARRSPGQGNEKLFF TGTGCCAGAAGAAGTCCGGGACAGGGGAATGAAAAACTGTTTTTT
18 NA NA TRBJ1-2 TRBV9 CASSVESSVRKDDYGYTF TGTGCCAGCAGCGTAGAGTCAAGTGTCAGGAAGGATGACTATGGCTACACCTTC
16 TRBD1 NA TRBJ2-5 TRBV19 CASSISGQAVQETQYF TGTGCCAGTAGTATCTCGGGACAGGCCGTTCAAGAGACCCAGTACTTC
16 NA NA TRBJ1-1 TRBV6-5 CASSYSILGEVGRAFF TGTGCCAGCAGTTACTCGATATTAGGGGAAGTTGGTAGAGCTTTCTTT
11 NA NA TRBJ1-4 TRBV30 CAWTVNEKLFF TGTGCCTGGACAGTCAATGAAAAACTGTTTTTT
12 TRBD1 NA TRBJ1-1 TRBV7-9 CATAIGGSEAFF TGTGCCACCGCCATAGGGGGCAGTGAAGCTTTCTTT
15 TRBD2 NA TRBJ2-1 TRBV11-2 CASRRSGRANNEQFF TGTGCCAGCAGACGTAGCGGGAGGGCTAACAATGAGCAGTTCTTC
16 TRBD2 NA TRBJ2-3 TRBV6-5 CASSSLLAGYTDTQYF TGTGCCAGCAGTTCACTTCTAGCGGGATACACAGATACGCAGTATTTT
13 NA once TRBJ1-1 TRBV6-5 CASSYMRTTEAFF TGTGCCAGCAGTTACATGAGGACAACTGAAGCTTTCTTT
16 NA NA TRBJ1-4 TRBV27 CASRAIAGLPNEKLFF TGTGCCAGCAGGGCGATTGCAGGGCTACCTAATGAAAAACTGTTTTTT
16 NA NA TRBJ1-5 TRBV2 CASNPGGLFSNQPQHF TGTGCCAGCAACCCGGGAGGGCTCTTCTCCAATCAGCCCCAGCATTTT
12 TRBD2 once TRBJ2-3 TRBV6-1 CATSGSADTQYF TGTGCCACCAGCGGGAGCGCAGATACGCAGTATTTT
12 NA NA TRBJ1-2 TRBV7-9 CASSLSRAGYTF TGTGCCAGCAGCTTATCCAGGGCCGGCTACACCTTC
14 TRBD1 NA TRBJ2-5 TRBV19 CASSTQTGGETQYF TGTGCCAGTAGTACGCAGACAGGGGGCGAGACCCAGTACTTC
12 NA NA TRBJ2-7 TRBV9 CASSVSGEEQYF TGTGCCAGCAGCGTATCCGGGGAGGAGCAGTACTTC
15 TRBD1 NA TRBJ2-7 TRBV7-6 CASSRDRGLFYEQYF TGTGCCAGCAGCAGGGACAGGGGGCTTTTCTACGAGCAGTACTTC
15 NA NA TRBJ2-3 TRBV30 CACTPLGVGTDTQYF TGTGCCTGTACCCCCCTAGGCGTTGGGACAGATACGCAGTATTTT
15 TRBD1 NA TRBJ2-7 TRBV18 CASSPSGTGRNEQYF TGTGCCAGCTCACCATCCGGGACAGGGCGAAACGAGCAGTACTTC
15 TRBD1 NA TRBJ2-7 TRBV27 CASSLRQGSLTEQYF TGTGCCAGCAGTTTACGACAGGGTAGTCTTACCGAGCAGTACTTC
15 TRBD1 NA TRBJ1-4 TRBV27 CASALWTGANEKLFF TGTGCCAGCGCTCTGTGGACAGGGGCTAATGAAAAACTGTTTTTT
15 NA NA TRBJ1-3 TRBV25-1 CASSFSTEIGNTIYF TGTGCCAGCAGTTTCTCGACAGAAATCGGAAACACCATATATTTT
17 TRBD2 NA TRBJ2-1 TRBV4-1 CASSQDKGGLGYNEQFF TGCGCCAGCAGCCAAGATAAGGGAGGACTAGGCTACAATGAGCAGTTCTTC
13 NA NA TRBJ1-4 TRBV27 CASRLRGEEKLFF TGTGCCAGCAGGTTACGGGGGGAAGAAAAACTGTTTTTT
12 NA NA TRBJ1-2 TRBV27 CASSSRSGGYTF TGTGCCAGCAGTTCTCGCTCAGGGGGCTACACCTTC
13 TRBD1 NA TRBJ2-7 TRBV28 CASSLTGAYEQYF TGTGCCAGCAGTTTAACAGGGGCCTACGAGCAGTACTTC
15 NA NA TRBJ1-1 TRBV19 CASRLIWGAGTEAFF TGTGCCAGTAGGTTAATCTGGGGCGCTGGGACTGAAGCTTTCTTT
16 TRBD2 NA TRBJ2-2 TRBV9 CASSAGLAGGTGELFF TGTGCCAGCAGCGCGGGACTAGCGGGTGGCACCGGGGAGCTGTTTTTT
16 TRBD1 NA TRBJ2-2 TRBV19 CASSIGRTGIDGELFF TGTGCCAGTAGTATAGGTCGGACAGGGATTGACGGGGAGCTGTTTTTT
12 NA NA TRBJ1-5 TRBV10-2 CASSVERQPQHF TGCGCCAGCAGTGTAGAGAGGCAGCCCCAGCATTTT
15 TRBD1 once TRBJ2-7 TRBV25-1 CASGRQGYFSYEQYF TGTGCCAGCGGCCGACAGGGGTACTTTTCCTACGAGCAGTACTTC
14 NA NA TRBJ2-5 TRBV11-2 CASRLIGGGETQYF TGTGCCAGCAGACTAATAGGTGGTGGAGAGACCCAGTACTTC
15 NA NA TRBJ2-1 TRBV27 CASRLGGSSYNEQFF TGTGCCAGCAGATTAGGGGGGAGCTCCTACAATGAGCAGTTCTTC
16 TRBD1 NA TRBJ2-7 TRBV15 CATSRGVGQAFYEQYF TGTGCCACCAGCAGAGGGGTGGGACAGGCATTCTACGAGCAGTACTTC
18 TRBD2 NA TRBJ2-1 TRBV4-2 CASSQASGSSNTYNEQFF TGTGCCAGCAGCCAAGCTAGCGGGTCATCTAATACCTACAATGAGCAGTTCTTC
15 TRBD1 NA TRBJ1-1 TRBV28 CASRRRGRRLTEAFF TGTGCCAGCAGGAGGAGGGGGCGACGGCTCACTGAAGCTTTCTTT
13 TRBD1 NA TRBJ1-2 TRBV10-3 CAISRQGPTGYTF TGTGCCATCAGCAGACAGGGGCCAACTGGCTACACCTTC
17 NA NA TRBJ2-7 TRBV30 CAWSVWVETEIRGEQYF TGTGCCTGGAGTGTATGGGTAGAGACCGAAATCCGGGGCGAGCAGTACTTC
14 TRBD2 NA TRBJ2-7 TRBV30 CAWSSASGAYEQYF TGTGCCTGGAGTTCGGCTAGCGGGGCCTACGAGCAGTACTTC
15 NA NA TRBJ1-1 TRBV6-5 CASSYLDSSNTEAFF TGTGCCAGCAGTTACCTCGACAGCTCGAACACTGAAGCTTTCTTT
14 NA once TRBJ1-2 TRBV4-2 CASSQGQTNYGYTF TGTGCCAGCAGCCAAGGACAAACTAACTATGGCTACACCTTC
14 TRBD1 NA TRBJ2-7 TRBV7-6 CASSSPGTGHEQYF TGTGCCAGCAGCTCGCCCGGGACAGGACACGAGCAGTACTTC
15 TRBD1 NA TRBJ1-5 TRBV6-6 CASSPTGGAHQPQHF TGTGCCAGCAGTCCCACAGGGGGCGCCCATCAGCCCCAGCATTTT
15 NA NA TRBJ2-1 TRBV5-1 CASSLGAGNGNEQFF TGCGCCAGCAGCTTGGGGGCGGGAAACGGGAATGAGCAGTTCTTC